This TCR beta chain was identified during a study of shared clonotypes between healthy human individuals. Authors' data handling: ImmunoSEQ gave junction-only sequences without quality scores, so filtering differed. TCRdb keeps only in-frame clones here, not all; method: immunoSEQ multiplex PCR. V, J and clone size were drawn from that table, and D and trimming were deduced from the DNA. The sample carries under 650,000 clones, 95% to 97% recorded once. CDR1 MNHNS and CDR2 SASEGT come from the germline V gene. The CDR3 sequence is 15 residues long. The junction had 3 bases not matched to a gene; V was cut back by 2 bases and J by 2 bases.

Sequencing input: naive CD4+ T cells sorted from blood. The sample's subset: CD45RA+ positively selected. The TCR was taken from a woman aged 25 to 45 in good health. The V call is TRBV6-1, the J call TRBJ1-1; 9 nucleotides align to TRBD1. The CDR3 DNA is TGTGCCAGCAGTGAAACAGGGGGCCGAAACACTGAAGCTTTCTTT. This sequence encodes CASSETGGRNTEAFF.